These 28 T cell receptor beta chains were all obtained from the same sample, sequenced in a study of shared clonotypes between healthy human individuals. Generated by immunoSEQ multiplex PCR, the TCRdb table keeps only in-frame clones and is missing some. The table shows under 1,100,000 clones, with more than 75% occurring only once. The specimen was memory CD4+ T cells from PBMCs. The subset here: CD45RA-negative fraction. The receptor source for this set is a young man in good health. Some clones in this sample may be carry-over from other donors' samples.

This clone was counted many times. The sample carries other DNA sequences with the same CDR3. The rearrangement links TRBV7-2 to TRBJ2-7; 9 bases are shared with TRBD2. The CDR3 is made up of 13 amino acids. Germline CDR1 is SGHTA and CDR2 is FQGNSA. V dropped 2 bases and J dropped 5; count of bases not matched to a gene: 1. The CDR3 protein is CASSLLAGHEQYF. The CDR3 DNA sequence: TGTGCCAGCAGCTTACTAGCGGGACACGAGCAGTACTTC.

The chain links TRBV5-1 to TRBJ2-3; TRBD1 or TRBD2 may be the D gene (5 bases each). The V gene lost 4 bases and the J gene lost 4 bases, with 13 bases spanning the gap. This CDR3 is built from 14 residues. Germline-derived CDR1 and CDR2 are SGHRS and YFSETQ. The CDR3 loop is CASSDTQGADTQYF. In DNA form, the CDR3 reads TGCGCCAGCAGCGATACTCAGGGAGCAGATACGCAGTATTTT.

The chain recombines TRBV5-5 with TRBJ2-7; TRBD2 agrees at 7 bases. The CDR3 runs to 16 residues. V shed 0 bases, J shed 0 bases, and the junction held 6 bases outside the gene matches. The germline V gene encodes CDR1 SGHKS and CDR2 YYEKEE (reference sequence). The CDR3 sequence is CASSLDPAGSSYEQYF. CDR3 DNA: TGTGCCAGCAGCTTGGACCCAGCGGGGAGCTCCTACGAGCAGTACTTC.

The chain employs TRBV10-3 and TRBJ1-2; 10 nucleotides match TRBD1. Germline V gene lookup returns CDR1 ENHRY and CDR2 SYGVKD. Trimming removed 6 bases from V and 3 bases from J; junction bases left unmatched: 10. The CDR3 runs to 16 residues. For the CDR3, the DNA is TGTGCCATCAGCCCCGGGACAGGGGCCCCTCACTATGGCTACACCTTC. Translated: CAISPGTGAPHYGYTF.

Worth noting for this clone: Given a much more abundant clone one base away, this may be a read error. In the same sample, other DNA sequences code for this CDR3. The chain joins TRBV5-1 to TRBJ2-7; the D gene is possibly TRBD1 (5 bases). Germline CDR1 SGHRS, CDR2 YFSETQ. Trimming stripped 0 bases from V and 2 bases from J, with 12 bases between. The CDR3 spans 15 residues. CDR3 DNA: TGCGCCAGCAGCTTGGCTGTGGGGCGAGCCTACGAGCAGTACTTC. Amino acid sequence: CASSLAVGRAYEQYF.

This clone turned up a few times. J is TRBJ1-4 and V is TRBV5-1; no clear D gene. Deletions cut 0 bases from V and 8 bases from J, with 14 bases between. There are 15 residues in the CDR3. Germline values: CDR1 SGHRS, CDR2 YFSETQ. The CDR3: CASSLDPGVGEKLFF. The DNA for the CDR3 is TGCGCCAGCAGCTTGGATCCCGGTGTCGGGGAAAAACTGTTTTTT.

The chain has TRBV30 and TRBJ2-7; D is possibly TRBD1 (6 bases). V lost 0 bases, J lost 0 bases, and 18 bases lay in between. CDR3 size: 17 residues. Germline V gives CDR1 GTSNPN, CDR2 SVGIG (reference sequence). This CDR3 reads CAWSVRGGGPFSYEQYF. CDR3 coding DNA: TGTGCCTGGAGTGTACGGGGTGGGGGCCCCTTCTCCTACGAGCAGTACTTC.

CDR3 nucleotide sequence: TGCGCCAGCAGCCAAGATTGGAACAGGGTGAACACTGAAGCTTTCTTT. This sequence encodes CASSQDWNRVNTEAFF. V and J are TRBV4-1 and TRBJ1-1, with a possible D match to TRBD1 (6 bases). In germline, CDR1 is MGHRA, CDR2 YSYEKL. V was trimmed by 0 bases and J by 0 bases, leaving 11 bases between them. The CDR3 is 16 amino acids.

The CDR3 region has the DNA TGTGCCAGCAGCGCCCAGACAGGTTATTCCTACGAGCAGTACTTC. Translating gives CASSAQTGYSYEQYF. J is TRBJ2-7 and V is TRBV7-8, with a possible D match to TRBD1 (6 bases). The CDR3 runs to 15 residues. Trimming shortened V by 5 bases and J by 1 base, and 15 bases separated the two germline ends. Germline CDR1 SGHVS, CDR2 FQNEAQ.

The chain links TRBV28 to TRBJ2-6, with TRBD1 as a possible D gene (5 bases). Trimming shortened V by 8 bases and J by 10 bases, and 15 bases separated the two germline ends. The CDR3 consists of 13 residues. The germline V gene has CDR1 MDHEN and CDR2 SYDVKM. Written as DNA, the CDR3 is TGTGCCAGCCGACAAATGGCAGGGAACGTCCTGACTTTC. It yields the protein CASRQMAGNVLTF.

This chain connects TRBV28 to TRBJ1-1; D not certain. The CDR3 sequence is 13 residues long. The V end was cut by 6 bases, the J end by 1 base, with 9 bases between. From germline, CDR1 is MDHEN and CDR2 SYDVKM. This chain's CDR3 is CASRPTANTEAFF. Here the CDR3 DNA reads TGTGCCAGCAGACCCACAGCGAACACTGAAGCTTTCTTT.

This chain joins TRBV5-4 and TRBJ2-3; 11 nucleotides align to TRBD2. The CDR3 is made up of 19 amino acids. The germline V gene encodes CDR1 SGHNT and CDR2 YYREEE (reference sequence). V lost 0 bases, J lost 0 bases, and 9 bases stayed unmatched. The CDR3 coding sequence is TGTGCCAGCAGCTTGGGTCTGTCTAGCGGGAGGTTTAGCACAGATACGCAGTATTTT. Translated: CASSLGLSSGRFSTDTQYF.

The CDR3 loop is CASSPTRGMQGRPEQYF. CDR3 nucleotide sequence: TGTGCCAGCTCACCTACCCGGGGAATGCAGGGTCGGCCCGAGCAGTACTTC. V is TRBV18 and J is TRBJ2-7; either TRBD1 or TRBD2 may supply D (5 bases each). V lost 3 bases to trimming and J lost 6 bases, with 24 bases between them. This CDR3 is 17 amino acids long. Germline lookup yields CDR1 KGHSH and CDR2 LQKENI.

CDR3: CASRERTGNTEAFF. DNA for the CDR3: TGCGCCAGCAGGGAGAGGACAGGGAACACTGAAGCTTTCTTT. V and J are TRBV5-1 and TRBJ1-1; 7 bases agree with TRBD1. CDR3 size: 14 residues. The V gene's germline CDR1 is SGHRS and CDR2 YFSETQ. V gave up 5 bases and J gave up 1 base; unmatched junction bases: 5.

The chain uses TRBV28 and TRBJ1-1; 7 bases match TRBD1. Germline V gene lookup returns CDR1 MDHEN and CDR2 SYDVKM. CDR3 length: 14 amino acids. CDR3 nucleotides: TGTGCTATAGACCGTAGACAGGGAATAACTGAAGCTTTCTTT. Translation: CAIDRRQGITEAFF. The variable domain in full, completed from reference TRBV28 and TRBJ1-1, reads DVKVTQSSRYLVKRTGEKVFLECVQDMDHENMFWYRQDPGLGLRLIYFSYDVKMKEKGDIPEGYSVSREKKERFSLILESASTNQTSMYLCAIDRRQGITEAFFGQGTRLTVV.

The chain combines TRBV6-1 with TRBJ1-1; possible D gene TRBD1, 6 bases. This CDR3 comprises 15 residues. V lost 5 bases, J lost 1 base, and 14 bases lay in between. CDR1 is MNHNS and CDR2 is SASEGT in the germline V gene. CDR3 nucleotide sequence: TGTGCCAGCAGTAAAACAGGGTTGGGGAACACTGAAGCTTTCTTT. It specifies CASSKTGLGNTEAFF.

The table lists this clone with a count of one. CDR3 sequence: CASSLGRDRATDTQYF. CDR3 DNA sequence: TGCGCCAGCAGCTTGGGTAGGGACAGGGCTACAGATACGCAGTATTTT. J is TRBJ2-3 and V is TRBV5-1; 9 bases line up with TRBD1. Germline lookup yields CDR1 SGHRS and CDR2 YFSETQ. J lost 3 bases, V lost 0 bases, and 5 bases had no gene match. The CDR3 sequence is 16 residues long.

The rearrangement links TRBV6-6 to TRBJ2-7; D possibly uses TRBD1 or TRBD2 (6 bases each). The germline V gene encodes CDR1 MNHNY and CDR2 SVGAGI (reference sequence). V was cut by 1 base and J by 3 bases, with 10 bases left in between. This CDR3 contains 14 residues. The CDR3 DNA follows: TGTGCCAGCAGTTACTACGGGGGCCACTACGAGCAGTACTTC. Protein product: CASSYYGGHYEQYF.

CDR3 in amino acids: CASSTGGIAGKGETQYF. For the CDR3, the DNA is TGTGCCAGCAGCACAGGGGGTATAGCGGGAAAGGGAGAGACCCAGTACTTC. This rearrangement joins TRBV2 to TRBJ2-5; either TRBD1 or TRBD2 may fit D (8 bases each). The CDR3 totals 17 residues. Per the germline V gene, CDR1 is SNHLY and CDR2 is FYNNEI. Trimming took 6 bases from V and 4 from J, leaving 24 bases between them.

The rearrangement uses TRBV7-6 and TRBJ1-1, with D perhaps matching TRBD1 (6 bases). The length of the CDR3 is 14 residues. Deletions cut 5 bases from V and 3 bases from J, with 13 bases between. The germline gives CDR1 SGHVS, CDR2 FNYEAQ. Here the CDR3 reads CASSLTGPHTEAFF. In nucleotides, the CDR3 is TGTGCCAGCAGCCTGACAGGCCCCCACACTGAAGCTTTCTTT.

The chain has TRBV28 and TRBJ1-3; D call uncertain. Germline CDR1 MDHEN, CDR2 SYDVKM. The germline V and J ends were trimmed by 4 bases and 2 bases, with 9 bases remaining between them. The CDR3 contains 14 residues. CDR3: CASSSPWPGNTIYF. In nucleotides, the CDR3 is TGTGCCAGCAGTTCCCCATGGCCTGGAAACACCATATATTTT.

CDR3: CASSLRVSDTGELFF. In nucleotides, the CDR3 is TGCGCCAGCAGCTTGAGGGTCTCAGACACCGGGGAGCTGTTTTTT. V and J are TRBV5-1 and TRBJ2-2; D ambiguous. CDR1 and CDR2 from the germline V gene are SGHRS and YFSETQ. This CDR3 comprises 15 residues. V gave up 1 base and J gave up 3 bases, with 10 bases separating them.

The chain is built from TRBV29-1 and TRBJ2-5, with TRBD2 matching over 7 bases. The germline CDR1 and CDR2 sequences are SQVTM and ANQGSEA. V lost 0 bases to trimming and J lost 1 base; unmatched junction nucleotides: 2. The CDR3 sequence is 14 residues long. The CDR3 region has the DNA TGCAGCGTTGAAGATACGGGGGGCCAAGAGACCCAGTACTTC. Its protein is CSVEDTGGQETQYF.

Here the CDR3 reads CASSSGQANLETQYF. In nucleotides, the CDR3 is TGCGCCAGCAGCTCGGGACAGGCGAATCTGGAGACCCAGTACTTC. The gene calls are TRBV5-1 and TRBJ2-5; 8 nucleotides match TRBD1. With V trimmed by 3 bases and J by 5 bases, 9 bases remained unmatched. The V gene's germline CDR1 is SGHRS and CDR2 YFSETQ. The CDR3 consists of 15 residues. The full variable domain, completed using reference TRBV5-1 and TRBJ2-5, is KAGVTQTPRYLIKTRGQQVTLSCSPISGHRSVSWYQQTPGQGLQFLFEYFSETQRNKGNFPGRFSGRQFSNSRSEMNVSTLELGDSALYLCASSSGQANLETQYFGPGTRLLVL.

The chain uses TRBV19 and TRBJ2-5; tentatively, D is TRBD2 (5 bases). CDR1 and CDR2 from the germline V gene are LNHDA and SQIVND (reference sequence). This CDR3 is 13 amino acids long. Trimming removed 3 bases at V and 5 bases at J, with 10 bases between. The CDR3 coding sequence is TGTGCCAGTAGTATTGGGGAGTGGGAGACCCAGTACTTC. Translating gives CASSIGEWETQYF. Using reference TRBV19 and TRBJ2-5 for the parts outside the CDR3, the full variable domain is DGGITQSPKYLFRKEGQNVTLSCEQNLNHDAMYWYRQDPGQGLRLIYYSQIVNDFQKGDIAEGYSVSREKKESFPLTVTSAQKNPTAFYLCASSIGEWETQYFGPGTRLLVL.

This clone has just one count. This CDR3 is CASSFFRGGDHFYEQYF. CDR3 DNA: TGTGCCAGCAGCTTTTTTCGAGGGGGCGATCACTTCTACGAGCAGTACTTC. The chain uses TRBV5-8 and TRBJ2-7, with 7 bases aligning to TRBD1. The CDR3 spans 17 residues. Unmatched junction bases numbered 14, after V lost 2 bases and J lost 3 bases. The germline gives CDR1 SGHTS, CDR2 YDEGEE.

This clone was recorded a few times. This chain links TRBV9 with TRBJ2-5; possible D gene TRBD2, 6 bases. The CDR3 runs 16 residues. Trimming left V 0 bases short and J 5 bases short, with 17 bases between. The germline CDR1 and CDR2 sequences are SGDLS and YYNGEE. The CDR3 coding sequence is TGTGCCAGCAGCGTAGATTCGGGAGCTCCCCTTGAGACCCAGTACTTC. Its translation is CASSVDSGAPLETQYF.

This clone occurred a few times. The chain uses TRBV19 and TRBJ1-3; 11 bases are shared with TRBD1. With V trimmed by 5 bases and J by 8 bases, 5 bases remained unmatched. Germline CDR1 and CDR2: LNHDA and SQIVND (reference sequence). The CDR3 loop spans 14 amino acids. The CDR3 nucleotides read TGTGCCAGTAGTCGGACAGGGGGCGCAGACACCATATATTTT. This gives the protein CASSRTGGADTIYF. The whole variable domain, filled in from reference TRBV19 and TRBJ1-3, reads DGGITQSPKYLFRKEGQNVTLSCEQNLNHDAMYWYRQDPGQGLRLIYYSQIVNDFQKGDIAEGYSVSREKKESFPLTVTSAQKNPTAFYLCASSRTGGADTIYFGEGSWLTVV.